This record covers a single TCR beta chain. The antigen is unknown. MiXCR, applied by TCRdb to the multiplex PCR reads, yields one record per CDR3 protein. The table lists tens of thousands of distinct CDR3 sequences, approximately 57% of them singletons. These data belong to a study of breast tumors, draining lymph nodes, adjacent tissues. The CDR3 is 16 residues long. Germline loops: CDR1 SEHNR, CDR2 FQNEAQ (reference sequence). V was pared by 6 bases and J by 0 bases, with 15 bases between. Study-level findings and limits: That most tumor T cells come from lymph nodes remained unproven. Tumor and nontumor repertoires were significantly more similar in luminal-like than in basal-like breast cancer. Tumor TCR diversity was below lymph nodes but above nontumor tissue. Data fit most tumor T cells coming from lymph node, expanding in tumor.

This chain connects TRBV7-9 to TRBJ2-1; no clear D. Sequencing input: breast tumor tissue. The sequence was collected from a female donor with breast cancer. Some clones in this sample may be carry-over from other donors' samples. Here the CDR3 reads CASSRGPRSSYNEQFF. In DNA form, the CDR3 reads TGTGCCAGCAGTCGAGGTCCCCGAAGCTCCTACAATGAGCAGTTCTTC.